The sequence of this T cell receptor beta chain was determined in a study of STAT5B mutations in CD4+ large granular lymphocyte leukemia (dated by TCRdb to between 2020 and 2023). About the study as a whole: When cryopreserved patient cells were available, CD8+ cells were removed first, and anti-CD4 microbeads were then used for selection. The study compared the TCRbeta repertoires of patients with CD4+ T-cell large granular lymphocyte leukemia against those of healthy blood donors. Flow cytometry performed on FACSCanto II or FACSVerse showed that the purified fractions had more than 95% purity among lymphocytes.

CD4+ T-LGLL patients were recruited from hematology units in Padova (Italy), Helsinki (Finland) and Shinshu (Japan). Depending on sample availability, patient samples were obtained as bead-purified CD4+, CD4+CD8+, CD57+ or CD56+ fractions, or as unselected PBMC. The TCRbeta data from patients were combined with somatic STAT5B mutation profiles that came from deep amplicon sequencing of the same DNA. All TCR-sequenced material derived from peripheral blood: patient blood samples and healthy donor buffy coats. Peripheral blood mononuclear cells were isolated by Ficoll-Hypaque gradient centrifugation. The Gentra Puregene Cell and Tissue kit was used for genomic DNA extraction, and quantification was performed on a Qubit 2.0 fluorometer. About this clone: The clone's antigen remains unknown. Within one base of it there is no much larger clone, and no base qualities were kept.

Results the study describes overall, beyond this receptor: Main leukemic clonotypes were private to each patient, although about a quarter of the main leukemic clonotypes were found at low frequency in the non-leukemic repertoires of other patients. The data were not HLA-matched, and the relatively small sample size could explain the higher clonality seen in CD4+ compared with CD8+ T-LGLL. TRBV06-family usage was enriched among the top patient clones (8/27) compared with healthy controls (2/35). Greater clonality appeared to be present in CD4-sorted patient repertoires than in healthy CD4+ repertoires, and the difference was retained after the putative leukemic clones were removed. Heterogeneous cell sources were used for patients, and only 5 or 6 CD4-sorted patient samples were included in the clonality comparison with healthy controls.

The germline ends are 10 bases apart after V is trimmed by 2 bases and J by 0 bases. Including the terminal cysteine and phenylalanine, the CDR3 comprises 16 residues. The entry retains the CDR3 DNA only, 48 bases that are in frame from base 1. CDR1 and CDR2 were assigned from the germline V gene as MNHEY and SVGAGI. The immunoSEQ assay at survey resolution was applied to genomic DNA for sequencing of TCRbeta rearrangements. The study's own analysis went as follows. Any clonotype making up more than 5% of the repertoire was considered a putative leukemic clone, which gave a few dozen such clones in some 30 patients. In the TCR sequencing data, the smallest productive clonotype frequency that could be detected was 2.59 x 10-5. Analyses included only productive TCRbeta rearrangements, meaning complete and in-frame sequences. Sample clonality was computed as Simpson clonality in the immunoSEQ Analyzer version 3.0. Clones were grouped by frequency into very rare, small, medium, large (1-20%) or hyperexpanded (>20%) categories. OLGA 1.2.3 estimated generation probabilities, VDJtools produced V-gene circos plots, VDJdb was queried for specificities, and GLIPH identified CDR3 motifs. The source is immuneACCESS, and TCRdb retained only in-frame sequences with V and J called. Part of the clones is not carried over; for the studies checked, unresolved V genes explain less than half of this, and the remainder is unexplained. The DNA gave D and trimming, while V, J and clone size come from that table. Recorded for this sample are about 3,600 clones; approximately 80% of them occurred a single time. The ten largest account for roughly 79% of the sample.

The sample consisted of PBMCs. The rearrangement combines TRBV6-5 with TRBJ2-2; the D gene is not confidently resolved. This clonotype was obtained from a man in his sixties with CD4+ T-cell large granular lymphocyte leukemia. CDR3 loop: CASSYNGNSNTGELFF. The nucleotide sequence reads TGTGCCAGCAGTTACAACGGAAACTCGAACACCGGGGAGCTGTTTTTT.